This passage covers 9 T cell receptor beta chains from one sample sequenced in a study of shared clonotypes between healthy human individuals. TCRdb's table, derived via immunoSEQ multiplex PCR, lists solely in-frame clones and lacks some. The table has some 2,400,000 clones, approximately 96% seen once. The material sequenced was naive CD4+ T cells sorted from blood. Subset meaning: CD45RA+ positively selected. Source of these receptors: a man aged 18 to 29 in good health.

This clone has just one count. This rearrangement joins TRBV19 to TRBJ1-5; TRBD1 is a possible D gene (6 bases). CDR3 size: 16 residues. CDR1 LNHDA and CDR2 SQIVND come from the germline V gene (reference sequence). Trimming left V 2 bases short and J 2 bases short, with 13 bases between. As DNA, the CDR3 is TGTGCCAGTAGTATACCAACAGGGCTTGGCAATCAGCCCCAGCATTTT. It encodes CASSIPTGLGNQPQHF.

This sequence joins TRBV7-9 and TRBJ2-3; D unresolved. The germline CDR1 and CDR2 sequences are SEHNR and FQNEAQ (reference sequence). The germline V and J ends were trimmed by 5 bases and 1 base, with 13 bases remaining between them. This CDR3 region has 15 residues. The CDR3 loop is CASSLFIRGTDTQYF. CDR3 DNA: TGTGCCAGCAGCCTGTTCATCCGGGGCACAGATACGCAGTATTTT.

The chain combines TRBV7-2 with TRBJ1-2; D unclear. The V gene lost 5 bases and the J gene lost 7 bases, with 11 bases spanning the gap. The CDR3 covers 12 residues. Germline CDR1 is SGHTA and CDR2 is FQGNSA. CDR3 amino acids: CASSPGNFGYTF. CDR3 nucleotide sequence: TGTGCCAGCAGCCCCGGGAATTTTGGCTACACCTTC.

This clone appeared a single time. V gene TRBV12-5 combines with J gene TRBJ1-5; unclear D gene. Trimming pared 0 bases from V and 0 bases from J, leaving 15 bases between. Germline V CDR1 and CDR2: LGHNT, FRNRAP. This CDR3 comprises 18 residues. The CDR3: CASGLVLSDGGSNQPQHF. CDR3 bases: TGTGCTAGTGGTTTGGTACTTTCGGACGGAGGTAGCAATCAGCCCCAGCATTTT.

The gene calls are TRBV10-2 and TRBJ1-2, with D hard to call. Between the trimmed V and J ends, which lost 5 bases and 3 bases, there was a span of 10 bases. Germline-derived CDR1 and CDR2 are WSHSY and SAAADI. The CDR3 is 13 amino acids. The CDR3 DNA follows: TGCGCCAGCAGTCTCGCAAGGGACTATGGCTACACCTTC. This gives the protein CASSLARDYGYTF.

Only one count was recorded for this clone. This CDR3 is CASSGLATRKPETQYF. The CDR3 DNA reads as TGTGCCAGCAGTGGACTAGCGACCAGAAAACCCGAGACCCAGTACTTC. The chain couples TRBV25-1 to TRBJ2-5, with TRBD2 matching over 8 bases. Germline values: CDR1 MGHDK, CDR2 SYGVNS. The CDR3 contains 16 residues. The trim removed 4 bases at V and 5 bases at J, leaving 12 bases unmatched.

V and J are TRBV5-4 and TRBJ2-1, with D unresolved. The CDR3 runs to 16 residues. V lost 4 bases and J 3 bases, leaving 17 bases between the germline ends. CDR1 and CDR2 from the germline V gene are SGHNT and YYREEE (reference sequence). The CDR3 region is CASSPDLTPVYNEQFF. CDR3 bases: TGTGCCAGCAGCCCGGACCTGACTCCAGTCTACAATGAGCAGTTCTTC.

The CDR3, as DNA: TGCAGCGTTGAAAAGATCGACAGGCCAAACGAGCAGTACTTC. Translation: CSVEKIDRPNEQYF. The chain uses TRBV29-1 and TRBJ2-7; D may be TRBD1 (6 bases). V lost 2 bases to trimming and J lost 5 bases, with 16 bases between them. The germline V gene has CDR1 SQVTM and CDR2 ANQGSEA. The CDR3 has 14 amino acids.

This clone was recorded only once. V gene TRBV9 combines with J gene TRBJ2-3; no definite D call. This CDR3 spans 16 amino acids. Germline CDR1 is SGDLS and CDR2 is YYNGEE. V was trimmed by 0 bases and J by 0 bases, leaving 11 bases between them. CDR3 bases: TGTGCCAGCAGCGTAGGTTTCAGCCCTAGCACAGATACGCAGTATTTT. As protein: CASSVGFSPSTDTQYF.